This entry describes one TCR beta chain. Its specificity is not known. TCRdb independently ran MiXCR on the RT-PCR reads; one entry per CDR3 protein. The table records 590,000 or so distinct CDR3 sequences, roughly 15% of them present only once. The data were taken from a study of response to subunit inactivated influenza vaccine. Study conclusions and caveats: Authors suggested seasonal influenza vaccinations each recruit few new T cells.

Deletions cut 6 bases from V and 3 bases from J, with 13 bases between. Germline loops: CDR1 DFQATT, CDR2 SNEGSKA (reference sequence). The CDR3 consists of 13 residues. Sequenced material: PBMCs from blood, taken less than 15 days before vaccination. V gene TRBV20-1 combines with J gene TRBJ2-3, with D tentatively TRBD2 (5 bases). This clonotype was sampled from a man in his forties or fifties who received an inactivated influenza vaccine. The CDR3 DNA follows: TGCAGTGCCCGGACCCCGGGGACAGATACGCAGTATTTT. Its protein product is CSARTPGTDTQYF.